The rows below give T cell receptor beta chains drawn from one sample of a study of T cell repertoires in cytomegalovirus infection. What these receptors recognize is not known. TCRdb redid the calling of the reads with MiXCR, one entry per CDR3 protein. Here the sample spans about 85,000 distinct CDR3 sequences, around half being singletons. The material sequenced was CD8+ T cells from cultured PBMCs, taken from culture after CMV antigen stimulation. The origin of the receptors is a human donor in good health (CMV status not recorded). Some clones in this sample may be carry-over from other donors' samples. Each CDR3 is given with its conserved first and last residue. D genes are given only for firm matches. Only some rows state a clone size, as once, few, many or a class for expanded clones.

D	V	size	J	length	CDR3	DNA
TRBD2	TRBV12-5	-	TRBJ2-3	14	CASGAGESPDTQYF	TGTGCTAGTGGAGCGGGAGAGAGCCCAGATACGCAGTATTTT
-	TRBV7-8	-	TRBJ1-5	15	CASSSLQGFNQPQHF	TGTGCCAGCAGCTCCCTGCAGGGTTTCAATCAGCCCCAGCATTTT
-	TRBV7-9	few	TRBJ1-5	17	CASSSAGEGYSNQPQHF	TGTGCCAGCAGCTCAGCAGGGGAAGGTTATAGCAATCAGCCCCAGCATTTT
TRBD1	TRBV6-1	-	TRBJ2-5	13	CASRPDREETQYF	TGTGCCAGCAGGCCCGACAGGGAGGAGACCCAGTACTTC
-	TRBV11-2	few	TRBJ1-1	14	CASSLAGSGAEAFF	TGTGCCAGCAGCTTAGCTGGAAGCGGGGCTGAAGCTTTCTTT
-	TRBV4-1	-	TRBJ2-7	15	CASSQTRADPYEQYF	TGCGCCAGCAGCCAGACCAGGGCAGACCCCTACGAGCAGTACTTC
-	TRBV7-6	-	TRBJ2-7	13	CASSSRQLYEQYF	TGTGCCAGCAGCTCCCGACAACTCTACGAGCAGTACTTC
-	TRBV7-6	-	TRBJ2-7	13	CASSIGANGEQYF	TGTGCCAGCAGTATAGGGGCGAATGGCGAGCAGTACTTC
TRBD2	TRBV7-9	-	TRBJ2-2	15	CASSSYRGGVGELFF	TGTGCCAGCAGCTCGTATCGGGGGGGCGTCGGGGAGCTGTTTTTT
TRBD1	TRBV6-1	once	TRBJ1-1	19	CASSPRRNPGGYSGTEAFF	TGTGCCAGCAGCCCAAGGAGAAACCCAGGGGGCTATAGTGGCACTGAAGCTTTCTTT
-	TRBV7-2	-	TRBJ1-6	15	CASSPDNNYNSPLHF	TGTGCCAGCAGCCCCGACAACAACTATAATTCACCCCTCCACTTT
-	TRBV2	-	TRBJ1-2	11	CAILSGGVYTF	TGTGCCATCCTCTCGGGAGGGGTCTACACCTTC
-	TRBV27	-	TRBJ1-4	11	CASMTNEKLFF	TGTGCCAGCATGACAAATGAAAAACTGTTTTTT
-	TRBV4-1	-	TRBJ2-3	15	CASSHPDSFTDTQYF	TGCGCCAGCAGCCACCCGGACTCATTCACAGATACGCAGTATTTT
-	TRBV12-3/TRBV12-4	-	TRBJ1-6	14	CASSYLDGRSPLHF	TGTGCCAGCAGTTACTTAGACGGCCGGTCACCCCTCCACTTT
-	TRBV12-3/TRBV12-4	-	TRBJ2-1	14	CASSPLGGPNEQFF	TGTGCCAGCAGCCCTCTTGGAGGGCCGAATGAGCAGTTCTTC
TRBD2	TRBV6-2/TRBV6-3	-	TRBJ2-2	13	CAHGRVGTGELFF	TGTGCCCACGGGAGGGTCGGCACCGGGGAGCTGTTTTTT
TRBD1	TRBV14	-	TRBJ1-1	15	CASSHARGRNTEAFF	TGTGCCAGCAGCCACGCCAGGGGGAGGAACACTGAAGCTTTCTTT
-	TRBV29-1	-	TRBJ1-5	12	CSVGDNNQPQHF	TGCAGCGTCGGGGACAACAATCAGCCCCAGCATTTT
TRBD1	TRBV7-9	-	TRBJ2-3	19	CASSRPSTGVKGDADTQYF	TGTGCCAGCAGCAGACCCTCGACAGGGGTCAAGGGGGATGCAGATACGCAGTATTTT
-	TRBV7-2	few	TRBJ1-6	15	CASSLAGPKYSPLHF	TGTGCCAGCAGCTTAGCGGGGCCTAAATATTCACCCCTCCACTTT
-	TRBV15	-	TRBJ1-5	15	CATSRQVYSNQPQHF	TGTGCCACCAGCAGACAGGTCTATAGCAATCAGCCCCAGCATTTT
TRBD1	TRBV30	-	TRBJ2-1	12	CAWSVQGAEQFF	TGTGCCTGGAGTGTACAGGGGGCTGAGCAGTTCTTC
-	TRBV28	-	TRBJ1-5	15	CASSLTGTSNQPQHF	TGTGCCAGCAGTTTAACAGGGACGAGCAATCAGCCCCAGCATTTT
-	TRBV29-1	-	TRBJ2-5	15	CSVGSRWAPQETQYF	TGCAGCGTTGGCTCTAGGTGGGCACCCCAAGAGACCCAGTACTTC
TRBD1	TRBV12-3/TRBV12-4	-	TRBJ2-7	16	CASSPLTGTGYYEQYF	TGTGCCAGCAGTCCCCTCACCGGGACAGGGTACTACGAGCAGTACTTC
-	TRBV11-2	-	TRBJ2-5	15	CASSPVGGDQETQYF	TGTGCCAGCAGCCCCGTAGGTGGGGACCAAGAGACCCAGTACTTC
-	TRBV27	few	TRBJ1-2	17	CASSPSGPSPLGYGYTF	TGTGCCAGCAGTCCCTCCGGTCCCAGCCCCCTAGGCTATGGCTACACCTTC
-	TRBV4-1	-	TRBJ2-3	15	CASSQEVFSTDTQYF	TGCGCCAGCAGCCAAGAGGTATTTTCCACAGATACGCAGTATTTT
-	TRBV7-3	-	TRBJ2-1	13	CASSLSGRGDPFF	TGTGCCAGCAGCTTAAGTGGCAGGGGTGATCCGTTCTTC
TRBD2	TRBV7-8	-	TRBJ2-3	16	CASSLRLAGVEDTQYF	TGTGCCAGCAGCTTAAGGCTAGCGGGAGTCGAAGATACGCAGTATTTT
-	TRBV7-8	-	TRBJ2-5	12	CASLGTEETQYF	TGTGCCAGCCTTGGGACTGAAGAGACCCAGTACTTC
TRBD2	TRBV7-3	few	TRBJ2-2	17	CASSLGTSGGNTGELFF	TGTGCCAGCAGCCTCGGGACTAGCGGGGGGAACACCGGGGAGCTGTTTTTT
TRBD2	TRBV7-8	many	TRBJ2-2	16	CASSLSSGRNTGELFF	TGTGCCAGCAGCCTCTCTAGCGGGAGAAACACCGGGGAGCTGTTTTTT
-	TRBV11-2	-	TRBJ2-7	13	CASSPTGIYEQYF	TGTGCCAGCAGCCCGACAGGCATCTACGAGCAGTACTTC
TRBD1	TRBV19	-	TRBJ2-1	15	CASSISGQGYNEQFF	TGTGCCAGTAGTATTTCGGGACAGGGGTACAATGAGCAGTTCTTC
TRBD1	TRBV7-6	-	TRBJ1-1	17	CASSPRTGREWKVEAFF	TGTGCCAGCAGCCCTAGGACAGGGCGTGAGTGGAAAGTTGAAGCTTTCTTT
-	TRBV11-2	few	TRBJ2-1	13	CASSLDSGVKQFF	TGTGCCAGCAGCTTAGATTCAGGGGTCAAGCAGTTCTTC
TRBD1	TRBV7-3	-	TRBJ2-7	13	CASSFGQGNEQYF	TGTGCCAGCAGCTTTGGACAGGGTAATGAGCAGTACTTC
-	TRBV6-5	few	TRBJ2-7	11	CASNVPGEQYF	TGTGCCAGCAACGTCCCGGGCGAGCAGTACTTC
TRBD2	TRBV12-3/TRBV12-4	-	TRBJ2-7	14	CASSPAGVLDEQYF	TGTGCCAGCAGCCCAGCGGGGGTCTTGGACGAGCAGTACTTC
-	TRBV10-2	-	TRBJ1-2	14	CASSHRRGVEGYTF	TGCGCCAGCAGTCACCGAAGGGGAGTAGAGGGCTACACCTTC
-	TRBV7-4	-	TRBJ2-3	15	CASSLSSGVVDTQYF	TGTGCCAGCAGCTTATCATCGGGAGTAGTGGATACGCAGTATTTT
TRBD2	TRBV7-4	-	TRBJ2-1	16	CASSTFSGGSYNEQFF	TGTGCCAGCAGCACCTTTAGCGGGGGCTCCTACAATGAGCAGTTCTTC
-	TRBV7-8	few	TRBJ1-5	15	CASSPGGQGRQPQHF	TGTGCCAGCAGCCCCGGGGGTCAGGGGCGTCAGCCCCAGCATTTT
-	TRBV7-9	-	TRBJ1-1	16	CASSLEPGSANTEAFF	TGTGCCAGCAGCTTAGAGCCAGGGTCTGCGAACACTGAAGCTTTCTTT
-	TRBV4-1	-	TRBJ1-6	13	CASSLDGNSPLHF	TGCGCCAGCAGCCTCGACGGGAATTCACCCCTCCACTTT
TRBD1	TRBV7-8	few	TRBJ2-2	15	CASRPRDSNTGELFF	TGTGCCAGCAGACCCCGGGACAGCAACACCGGGGAGCTGTTTTTT
-	TRBV12-3/TRBV12-4	-	TRBJ2-2	14	CASTQSQGAGELFF	TGTGCCAGCACCCAGAGTCAAGGTGCCGGGGAGCTGTTTTTT
-	TRBV27	-	TRBJ2-1	15	CASSLDGRGYNEQFF	TGTGCCAGCAGTTTAGACGGGAGAGGCTACAATGAGCAGTTCTTC
-	TRBV7-9	once	TRBJ2-2	12	CASRFQTGELFF	TGTGCCAGCAGGTTTCAGACCGGGGAGCTGTTTTTT
-	TRBV7-3	-	TRBJ1-3	15	CASSLNRVAGNTIYF	TGTGCCAGCAGCTTAAACAGGGTCGCTGGAAACACCATATATTTT
-	TRBV7-6	-	TRBJ1-4	12	CASSTRSEKLFF	TGTGCCAGCAGCACTCGGTCCGAAAAACTGTTTTTT